Each of the 15 T cell receptor beta chains below was sequenced from the same sample in a study of CD8 T cells in acute hepatitis C reinfection. Whole-study findings and limits: Preferential TRBV04 and TRBV06 usage appeared in all groups and was not explained by the naive pool.

Clones were read by immunoSEQ multiplex PCR, and TCRdb kept only the in-frame ones, dropping some. The sample holds 1,100 or so clones; 60% are singletons and the top ten take 9.5% to 13%. This sample's time point: at least 347 days after estimated infection, following spontaneous clearance. Hepatitis C virus-specific T cells were sequenced directly ex vivo without in vitro expansion. This material consisted of HCV NS3-1073 tetramer-sorted CD8+ T cells from PBMCs, taken at follow-up. Receptor source: a man aged 40-49 years who spontaneously cleared hepatitis C infection.

The V call is TRBV6-1, the J call TRBJ2-1; no reliable D call. CDR1 MNHNS and CDR2 SASEGT come from the germline V gene. The CDR3 runs 11 residues. Trimming took 5 bases from V and 5 from J, leaving 4 bases between them. The CDR3: CASSYNNEQFF. The CDR3 coding sequence is TGTGCCAGCAGTTATAACAATGAGCAGTTCTTC.

This clone was picked up a small number of times. J is TRBJ1-3 and V is TRBV10-3; a weak D match, TRBD1 (5 bases). The CDR3 consists of 14 residues. Germline CDR1 reads ENHRY; CDR2 reads SYGVKD. V shed 2 bases and J shed 2 bases, with 7 bases lying between them. The CDR3 loop is CAISEAGTGNTIYF. CDR3 bases: TGTGCCATCAGTGAGGCAGGGACTGGAAACACCATATATTTT.

This chain links TRBV2 with TRBJ2-7; D not resolved. V dropped 1 base and J dropped 0 bases, with 13 bases sitting between them. CDR3 length: 16 amino acids. Germline values: CDR1 SNHLY, CDR2 FYNNEI. CDR3 protein: CASSEVVDLSSYEQYF. The CDR3 region has the DNA TGTGCCAGCAGTGAAGTGGTAGACCTGAGCTCCTACGAGCAGTACTTC.

The chain carries TRBV15 and TRBJ2-7, with TRBD1 matching over 10 bases. There are 14 residues in the CDR3. Germline trimming cut 5 bases from V and 5 bases from J; bases unmatched to any gene: 6. Germline CDR1 LNHNV, CDR2 YYDKDF (reference sequence). The CDR3, as DNA: TGTGCCACCAGCGGACCCGGGACAGGGGACGAGCAGTACTTC. It translates to CATSGPGTGDEQYF.

V and J are TRBV28 and TRBJ2-7; 10 nucleotides line up with TRBD1. The V gene end was trimmed by 2 bases and the J gene end by 2 bases; junction bases not matched to a gene: 12. The CDR3 is 18 amino acids. CDR1 and CDR2 (germline): MDHEN, SYDVKM. The CDR3 here is CASSLRQGALDSTYEQYF. CDR3 sequence (DNA): TGTGCCAGCAGTTTACGACAGGGGGCCCTTGATTCGACCTACGAGCAGTACTTC.

This chain joins TRBV7-8 and TRBJ2-1, with TRBD2 identical over 10 bases. CDR1 is SGHVS and CDR2 is FQNEAQ in the germline V gene. Trimming took 1 base from V and 7 from J; bases not matched to a gene: 4. This CDR3 is built from 15 residues. Here the CDR3 DNA reads TGTGCCAGCAGCTTAGAGGTAGCGGGGGGAAATGAGCAGTTCTTC. This translates into CASSLEVAGGNEQFF.

This chain uses TRBV27 with TRBJ2-5; unclear D gene. Per the germline V gene, CDR1 is MNHEY and CDR2 is SMNVEV (reference sequence). V was pared by 1 base and J by 1 base, with 4 bases between. The CDR3 totals 13 residues. CDR3 sequence: CASSLFVQETQYF. The CDR3, as DNA: TGTGCCAGCAGTTTATTTGTCCAAGAGACCCAGTACTTC.

There are a few counts of this clone. The chain's CDR3 is CASGYPTGLGSPLHF. The CDR3 coding sequence is TGTGCCAGCGGGTACCCGACAGGACTAGGATCACCCCTCCACTTT. J is TRBJ1-6 and V is TRBV6-1, with D possibly matching TRBD1 (6 bases). The CDR3 has 15 amino acids. The germline gives CDR1 MNHNS, CDR2 SASEGT. Trimming removed 8 bases at V and 10 bases at J, with 21 bases between.

The gene calls are TRBV5-6 and TRBJ2-7; D unclear. Trimming pared 0 bases from V and 1 base from J, leaving 8 bases between. CDR3 length: 14 amino acids. Germline V lookup: CDR1 SGHDT, CDR2 YYEEEE. CDR3 sequence (DNA): TGTGCCAGCAGCTTGGATTTGGAGTCCTACGAGCAGTACTTC. Translation gives CASSLDLESYEQYF.

This clone appeared once. The chain links TRBV4-3 to TRBJ1-5, with no clear D. CDR3 length: 13 residues. Trimming removed 5 bases at V and 2 bases at J, with 7 bases between. Germline CDR1 is LGHNA and CDR2 is YSLEER. The CDR3 nucleotides are TGCGCCAGCAGCACGACTGGCAATCAGCCCCAGCATTTT. It is translated as CASSTTGNQPQHF.

The sample holds one count of this clone. The rearrangement links TRBV5-1 to TRBJ2-1; D is perhaps TRBD2 (5 bases). V was shortened by 4 bases and J by 4 bases, with 24 bases between the two germline ends. The CDR3 consists of 18 residues. Germline V CDR1 and CDR2: SGHRS, YFSETQ. The CDR3 is CASSHQLVGHPPYNEQFF. CDR3 nucleotides: TGCGCCAGCAGCCACCAACTAGTCGGGCACCCTCCGTACAATGAGCAGTTCTTC.

This clone was detected a few times. The V call is TRBV11-2, the J call TRBJ1-1; D gene unclear. This CDR3 has 14 residues. Germline-derived CDR1 and CDR2 are SGHAT and FQNNGV. Trimming pared 1 base from V and 1 base from J, leaving 7 bases between. The CDR3 coding sequence is TGTGCCAGCAGCTTAGTGGCGGCGAACACTGAAGCTTTCTTT. Protein product: CASSLVAANTEAFF.

As regards this clone: Germline and junction disagree at one end, which may indicate a read error. The V and J genes are TRBV29-1 and TRBJ2-1; 7 bases fit TRBD2. This CDR3 is built from 13 residues. CDR1 is SQVTM, CDR2 ANQGSEA, per germline. The CDR3 region is CSVEGGIYNGQFF. CDR3 coding DNA: TGCAGCGTTGAGGGAGGGATCTACAATGGGCAGTTCTTC.

The chain carries TRBV4-1 and TRBJ1-1, with 10 nucleotides matching TRBD1. Unmatched junction bases numbered 17, after V lost 3 bases and J lost 4 bases. The CDR3 is 19 residues long. Germline V gene lookup returns CDR1 MGHRA and CDR2 YSYEKL. Here the CDR3 DNA reads TGCGCCAGCAGCCAGGCTACCGGGACAGGGGATCCTCGGGTCACTGAAGCTTTCTTT. It is translated as CASSQATGTGDPRVTEAFF.

This clone was seen more than once but under ten times. The chain uses TRBV28 and TRBJ2-7; 10 bases fit TRBD2. J gave up 4 bases and V 7 bases, and 19 bases lay outside the gene matches. Germline CDR1 is MDHEN and CDR2 is SYDVKM. The CDR3 has 18 amino acids. CDR3 sequence (DNA): TGTGCCAGCACGGGGGTACCGGGACAGCAACTAGCGGGGTACGAGCAGTACTTC. Amino acid sequence: CASTGVPGQQLAGYEQYF.